Shown below are 4 T cell receptor beta chains from a single sample sequenced in a study of blood T cell dynamics during melanoma immunotherapy. Clones were read by immunoSEQ multiplex PCR, and TCRdb kept only the in-frame ones, dropping some. The sample has 1,500 to 2,000 clones, approximately 94% seen once. Noted time point: week 3, after first cycle of checkpoint inhibitor. Specimen: effector memory CD8+ T cells from blood, collected from a patient treated with checkpoint blockade. The source of these receptors is a human donor with melanoma.

The chain links TRBV6-1 to TRBJ2-7; D possibly corresponds to TRBD1 (6 bases). The ends were cut back, 5 bases at V and 7 bases at J, with 21 bases in the middle. Germline V CDR1 and CDR2: MNHNS, SASEGT. This CDR3 spans 15 amino acids. The CDR3 DNA reads TGTGCCAGCAGTCCTTGGGTAGGGGGATTAGGAGAGCAGTACTTC. Protein: CASSPWVGGLGEQYF.

The genes are TRBV28 and TRBJ2-3, with D maybe TRBD1 (5 bases). The CDR3 extends over 14 amino acids. CDR1 is MDHEN, CDR2 SYDVKM, per germline. Trimming cost V 3 bases and J 2 bases, with 9 bases left between them. CDR3 protein: CASSLDTDTDTQYF. CDR3 nucleotides: TGTGCCAGCAGTTTGGACACCGACACAGATACGCAGTATTTT.

This chain links TRBV11-3 with TRBJ2-1; a weak D match, TRBD1 (6 bases). In germline, CDR1 is SGHNT, CDR2 YENEEA. V was pared by 5 bases and J by 10 bases, with 9 bases between. The length of the CDR3 is 11 residues. The CDR3 bases are TGTGCCAGCAGCGACCAGGGGGAGCAGTTCTTC. Translated: CASSDQGEQFF.

V is TRBV4-3 and J is TRBJ2-7; 8 positions agree with TRBD1. The CDR3 is 14 residues long. V shed 4 bases, J shed 2 bases, and the junction held 4 bases outside the gene matches. From germline, CDR1 is LGHNA and CDR2 YSLEER. The CDR3: CASSPGQGTYEQYF. CDR3 bases: TGCGCCAGCAGCCCCGGACAGGGAACCTACGAGCAGTACTTC.